Below, 26 T cell receptor beta chains from the same sample are listed, as sequenced in a study of response to subunit inactivated influenza vaccine. Via MiXCR, TCRdb re-called the RT-PCR reads, giving one row per CDR3 protein. The sample lists some 540,000 distinct CDR3 sequences, around a quarter occurring once. These sequences were also reported in another study, on T cells expressing NK-cell markers. In that study: It was by 5'RACE template switching with UMIs that TCR beta cDNA was made.

Sequencing was performed on CD4+ T cells sorted from PBMCs, taken 11 to 12 days after vaccination. The receptors derive from a man aged 50-60 years who received an inactivated influenza vaccine.

The chain carries TRBV15 and TRBJ2-7; D remains unclear. The CDR3 is 13 residues long. Germline CDR1 reads LNHNV; CDR2 reads YYDKDF (reference sequence). V shed 0 bases and J shed 2 bases, with 5 bases lying between them. The CDR3 loop reads CATSRDPPYEQYF. Here the CDR3 DNA reads TGTGCCACCAGCAGAGACCCGCCCTACGAGCAGTACTTC.

In its sample, this clonotype was seen a few times. The rearrangement joins TRBV28 to TRBJ2-3, with 16 bases lining up with TRBD2. Trimming took 8 bases from V and 11 from J; bases not matched to a gene: 16. Germline CDR1 and CDR2: MDHEN and SYDVKM. CDR3 size: 17 residues. The CDR3 DNA reads as TGTGCCAGCTCCAAAGCGGGACTAGCGGGAGGGCCGGTAAAGCAGTATTTT. It codes for CASSKAGLAGGPVKQYF.

The J gene is TRBJ2-5, the V gene TRBV24-1; a possible D gene is TRBD2 (6 bases). This CDR3 is built from 14 residues. Germline lookup yields CDR1 KGHDR and CDR2 SFDVKD. Trimming removed 3 bases from V and 5 bases from J, with 12 bases in between. The CDR3 here is CATSDGGVWETQYF. DNA for the CDR3: TGTGCCACCAGTGATGGAGGGGTCTGGGAGACCCAGTACTTC.

This chain connects TRBV20-1 to TRBJ2-3; 12 positions match TRBD1. The CDR3 spans 15 residues. Germline V gene data show CDR1 as DFQATT and CDR2 as SNEGSKA (reference sequence). J lost 4 bases, V lost 3 bases, and 5 bases had no gene match. The CDR3 sequence: CSARSGQGASDTQYF. CDR3 nucleotide sequence: TGCAGTGCTAGGTCGGGACAGGGGGCGTCAGATACGCAGTATTTT.

The gene calls are TRBV7-3 and TRBJ2-7; D is undetermined. The germline V and J ends were trimmed by 3 bases and 4 bases, with 16 bases remaining between them. The CDR3 is made up of 15 amino acids. In germline, CDR1 is SGHTA, CDR2 FQGTGA. CDR3 nucleotide sequence: TGTGCCAGCAGCTTGATAAAAGAGGTTCGGTACGAGCAGTACTTC. Residues: CASSLIKEVRYEQYF. Filled out from reference TRBV7-3 and TRBJ2-7, the complete variable domain reads GAGVSQTPSNKVTEKGKYVELRCDPISGHTALYWYRQSLGQGPEFLIYFQGTGAADDSGLPNDRFFAVRPEGSVSTLKIQRTERGDSAVYLCASSLIKEVRYEQYFGPGTRLTVT.

This clonotype has a count of ten or more. This chain uses TRBV5-6 with TRBJ2-1, with 7 bases aligning to TRBD1. The germline CDR1 and CDR2 sequences are SGHDT and YYEEEE. The trim removed 0 bases at V and 13 bases at J, leaving 13 bases unmatched. The CDR3 is 15 amino acids. Here the CDR3 reads CASSLELDRTFGQFF. CDR3 DNA: TGTGCCAGCAGCTTGGAGTTGGACAGGACGTTCGGTCAGTTCTTC.

This sequence joins TRBV6-2 or TRBV6-3 and TRBJ2-7; D ambiguous. In germline, CDR1 is MNHEY, CDR2 SVGEGT. The CDR3 is 13 amino acids. With 4 bases removed from V and 0 bases from J, the gap between germline ends came to 7 bases. The CDR3 reads CASSFYHSYEQYF. The DNA for the CDR3 is TGTGCCAGCAGTTTTTACCACTCCTACGAGCAGTACTTC.

This clonotype has a handful of counts. The CDR3 coding sequence is TGTGCCAGCAGCTTATTCGGGGGGGCGAAGGGCTACACCTTC. It codes for CASSLFGGAKGYTF. The rearrangement uses TRBV7-2 and TRBJ1-2, with a possible D match to TRBD1 (6 bases). Germline values: CDR1 SGHTA, CDR2 FQGNSA. V dropped 2 bases and J dropped 8 bases, with 15 bases sitting between them. This CDR3 comprises 14 residues.

This clonotype was seen a handful of times. V is TRBV6-2 or TRBV6-3 and J is TRBJ1-1; D remains unclear. The length of the CDR3 is 14 residues. V was shortened by 0 bases and J by 1 base, with 6 bases between the two germline ends. Germline-derived CDR1 and CDR2 are MNHEY and SVGEGT. CDR3 sequence (DNA): TGTGCCAGCAGTTACTCGATGGAGAACACTGAAGCTTTCTTT. Translated, it gives CASSYSMENTEAFF.

This clonotype was seen many times. The genes are TRBV3-1 and TRBJ1-4; 8 positions agree with TRBD1. V shed 0 bases, J shed 5 bases, and the junction held 2 bases outside the gene matches. The CDR3 sequence is 15 residues long. Per germline, CDR1 LGHDT and CDR2 YNNKEL (reference sequence). CDR3 nucleotides: TGTGCCAGCAGCCAAGACGGGACAGGCAATGAAAAACTGTTTTTT. It translates to CASSQDGTGNEKLFF.

This clonotype was observed a handful of times. This chain links TRBV6-2 or TRBV6-3 with TRBJ2-1, with D perhaps TRBD2 (6 bases). The V end lost 6 bases, the J end lost 8 bases, and 20 bases lay between the germline ends. The CDR3 has 15 amino acids. Per the germline V gene, CDR1 is MNHEY and CDR2 is SVGEGT. CDR3 residues: CASSQSGGRYDEQFF. DNA for the CDR3: TGTGCCAGCAGCCAATCCGGGGGACGGTACGATGAGCAGTTCTTC.

The chain recombines TRBV27 with TRBJ2-2; TRBD2 matches 11 bases. In germline, CDR1 is MNHEY, CDR2 SMNVEV (reference sequence). The CDR3 consists of 16 residues. Trimming took 2 bases from V and 9 from J; bases not matched to a gene: 8. DNA of the CDR3: TGTGCCAGCAGTTTACGACGAGGGACTAGCGGCAGGGAGCTGTTTTTT. This gives the protein CASSLRRGTSGRELFF.

The J gene is TRBJ2-7, the V gene TRBV29-1; TRBD1 matches 8 bases. There are 13 residues in the CDR3. Germline CDR1 SQVTM, CDR2 ANQGSEA. The J segment lost 3 bases and the V segment lost 7 bases, leaving 8 bases of the junction unmatched. DNA of the CDR3: TGCAGCGCATCTTGGACAGGGAACTACGAGCAGTACTTC. Translating it yields CSASWTGNYEQYF.

The chain joins TRBV18 to TRBJ2-2; D call uncertain. The CDR3 has 12 amino acids. Per the germline V gene, CDR1 is KGHSH and CDR2 is LQKENI. V was clipped by 1 base and J by 6 bases, with 3 bases between them. The CDR3 sequence: CASSPRAGELFF. For the CDR3, the DNA is TGTGCCAGCTCACCACGGGCCGGGGAGCTGTTTTTT.

This clonotype was recorded a few times. CDR3 loop: CASSFIGGGYTEAFF. In nucleotides, the CDR3 is TGTGCCAGCAGCTTTATCGGAGGGGGCTACACTGAAGCTTTCTTT. The rearrangement links TRBV5-6 to TRBJ1-1; 7 bases line up with TRBD1. Germline CDR1 SGHDT, CDR2 YYEEEE. CDR3 length: 15 amino acids. V trimming: 2 bases; J trimming: 3 bases; junction bases outside the gene matches: 7. The full variable domain, completed using reference TRBV5-6 and TRBJ1-1, is DAGVTQSPTHLIKTRGQQVTLRCSPKSGHDTVSWYQQALGQGPQFIFQYYEEEERQRGNFPDRFSGHQFPNYSSELNVNALLLGDSALYLCASSFIGGGYTEAFFGQGTRLTVV.

With respect to this clonotype: One end of the junction fails to match germline, which may point to a read error. The chain joins TRBV9 to TRBJ1-2, with D possibly TRBD1 on 5 matching bases. The length of the CDR3 is 14 residues. CDR1 and CDR2 from the germline V gene are SGDLS and YYNGEE. This CDR3 reads CASSPPFEGYGYTF. CDR3 sequence (DNA): TGTGCCAGCAGCCCCCCCTTTGAGGGGTATGGGTACACCTTC.

The chain joins TRBV12-3 or TRBV12-4 to TRBJ2-1, with TRBD2 matching 8 bases. V lost 3 bases to trimming and J lost 5 bases; unmatched junction nucleotides: 6. This CDR3 is built from 15 residues. CDR3 sequence (DNA): TGTGCCAGCAGTTTTTTCGGGGGGGATAACAATGAGCAGTTCTTC. It is translated as CASSFFGGDNNEQFF.

The table lists this clonotype with a few counts. The chain combines TRBV7-8 with TRBJ1-5, with D unresolved. This CDR3 spans 17 amino acids. V lost 2 bases and J 0 bases, leaving 14 bases between the germline ends. Germline assignment: CDR1 SGHVS and CDR2 FQNEAQ. The chain's CDR3 is CASSLLLSADSNQPQHF. The CDR3 DNA reads TGTGCCAGCAGCTTATTACTTTCGGCCGATAGCAATCAGCCCCAGCATTTT.

This clonotype showed up just a few times. This chain joins TRBV5-1 and TRBJ2-7; the match to TRBD2 covers 10 bases. CDR1 SGHRS and CDR2 YFSETQ come from the germline V gene. This CDR3 is 16 amino acids long. V trimming: 0 bases; J trimming: 7 bases; junction bases outside the gene matches: 10. CDR3 region: CASSLGSPSGSREQYF. CDR3 in DNA: TGCGCCAGCAGCTTGGGTTCGCCTAGCGGGAGCAGAGAGCAGTACTTC.

This chain joins TRBV12-3 or TRBV12-4 and TRBJ2-2, with a possible D match to TRBD1 (6 bases). The V end was cut by 3 bases, the J end by 5 bases, with 13 bases between. There are 15 residues in the CDR3. CDR3 sequence: CASSLGRQETGELFF. CDR3 nucleotide sequence: TGTGCCAGCAGTTTGGGCCGACAGGAGACCGGGGAGCTGTTTTTT.

This clonotype was counted only a few times. The J gene is TRBJ2-7, the V gene TRBV29-1, with TRBD2 as a possible D gene (6 bases). The CDR3 is 13 residues long. Germline V gives CDR1 SQVTM, CDR2 ANQGSEA. V lost 4 bases and J 6 bases, leaving 16 bases between the germline ends. The CDR3 DNA sequence: TGCAGCGTTGGGCGGGACCGATTTACCGAGCAGTACTTC. This codes for CSVGRDRFTEQYF.

The rearrangement joins TRBV18 to TRBJ2-7; TRBD1 agrees at 7 bases. This CDR3 has 12 residues. Germline V gene lookup returns CDR1 KGHSH and CDR2 LQKENI. The J segment lost 7 bases and the V segment lost 3 bases, leaving 3 bases of the junction unmatched. The CDR3 DNA reads TGTGCCAGCTCACCCGACAGGGTGGAGCAGTACTTC. It encodes CASSPDRVEQYF.

J is TRBJ2-7 and V is TRBV11-2, with D unresolved. The CDR3 contains 12 residues. Germline CDR1 is SGHAT and CDR2 is FQNNGV. The ends were cut back, 10 bases at V and 4 bases at J, with 14 bases in the middle. Here the CDR3 reads CATSARTYEQYF. The CDR3 coding sequence is TGTGCCACCTCTGCACGTACGTACGAGCAGTACTTC.

With respect to this clonotype: One end of the junction does not line up with germline, which may come from a read error. The CDR3 sequence: CASSAKTGRRAAGDTF. CDR3 coding DNA: TGTGCCAGCAGCGCCAAAACGGGACGGCGGGCGGCTGGCGACACCTTC. This chain joins TRBV7-2 and TRBJ1-2; the D gene is possibly TRBD1 (5 bases). This CDR3 contains 16 residues. The germline V gene has CDR1 SGHTA and CDR2 FQGNSA.

The V call is TRBV12-5, the J call TRBJ2-5, with a possible D match to TRBD1 (6 bases). The CDR3 spans 17 residues. V was trimmed by 0 bases and J by 5 bases, leaving 19 bases between them. CDR1 and CDR2 from the germline V gene are LGHNT and FRNRAP. The chain's CDR3 is CASGLVLRTASWETQYF. DNA for the CDR3: TGTGCTAGTGGTTTGGTACTGAGGACAGCCAGTTGGGAGACCCAGTACTTC.

This clonotype was found a few times. J is TRBJ2-3 and V is TRBV21-1; the D call in the table, TRBD1, was not verified against the DNA. TRBV21-1 is assigned pseudogene status. CDR3 size: 16 residues. The CDR3 region has the DNA TGTGCCAGCCGTAATCGGTGGGGGCAGGGCTGCGATACGCAGTATTTT. Translation: CASRNRWGQGCDTQYF.